The rows below give T cell receptor beta chains drawn from one sample of a study of blood T cell repertoires in COVID-19. Some clones are missing from TCRdb's copy, which holds only in-frame ones; the method was immunoSEQ multiplex PCR. Of 200,000 to 250,000 clones listed, over 80% were seen once; the top ten hold just over 2.5%. Sequencing used PBMCs or T cells enriched from blood (not recorded which). The origin of the receptors is a woman aged 25 to 45 with acute COVID-19. CDR3s include the opening cysteine and the closing phenylalanine or tryptophan. A D gene is named only where the DNA matches it firmly. Expanded clones get a size class; other rows say once, few or many, or leave the size out.

d_gene	abundance	v_gene	j_gene	CDR3aa	CDR3nt
TRBD1	once	TRBV5-1	TRBJ1-2	CASSHDLFRDSAANYGYTF	TGCGCCAGCAGCCATGACTTATTCCGGGACAGTGCAGCCAACTATGGCTACACCTTC
-	-	TRBV27	TRBJ2-1	CASSETGRSYNEQFF	TGTGCCAGTTCAGAAACGGGAAGGTCCTACAATGAGCAGTTCTTC
-	-	TRBV27	TRBJ1-1	CASSLFRDLNTEAFF	TGTGCCAGCAGTTTATTCCGGGATTTGAACACTGAAGCTTTCTTT
-	-	TRBV6-5	TRBJ2-7	CASSTYSAGVEQYF	TGTGCCAGCAGCACTTACAGTGCCGGGGTCGAGCAGTACTTC
TRBD2	-	TRBV6-1	TRBJ2-5	CASSEEGWLAGDVKETQYF	TGTGCCAGCAGTGAAGAAGGGTGGCTAGCGGGGGATGTCAAAGAGACCCAGTACTTC
TRBD1	-	TRBV6-4	TRBJ2-2	CASSEGQGGGELFF	TGTGCCAGCAGCGAAGGACAGGGAGGCGGGGAGCTGTTTTTT
-	-	TRBV12-5	TRBJ1-1	CASGSLSRMNTEAFF	TGTGCTAGTGGTTCCCTGAGTAGAATGAACACTGAAGCTTTCTTT
-	-	TRBV5-6	TRBJ1-5	CASSSTYSNQPQHF	TGTGCCAGCAGCTCGACTTATAGCAATCAGCCCCAGCATTTT
-	-	TRBV3-1/TRBV3-2	TRBJ2-5	CASTSMGLKETQYF	TGTGCCAGCACCTCTATGGGACTTAAAGAGACCCAGTACTTC
TRBD2	-	TRBV7-2	TRBJ2-3	CASSLKIASGGDTQYF	TGTGCCAGCAGCTTAAAAATTGCTAGCGGGGGGGATACGCAGTATTTT
TRBD1	-	TRBV5-1	TRBJ1-2	CASSVDRGLDYGYTF	TGCGCCAGCAGCGTAGACAGGGGGCTTGACTATGGCTACACCTTC
-	-	TRBV2	TRBJ1-1	CASSGAVSGPNTEAFF	TGTGCCAGCAGTGGGGCCGTGTCAGGGCCGAACACTGAAGCTTTCTTT
-	-	TRBV23-1	TRBJ1-4	CASSHPGEEGEKLFF	TGCGCCAGCAGTCACCCGGGGGAGGAGGGTGAAAAACTGTTTTTT
TRBD1	-	TRBV7-2	TRBJ2-2	CASSPITGAGTGELFF	TGTGCCAGCAGCCCAATTACAGGGGCGGGCACCGGGGAGCTGTTTTTT
TRBD2	-	TRBV5-4	TRBJ2-1	CASSPYGGGRYNEQFF	TGTGCCAGCAGCCCCTACGGGGGGGGCCGTTACAATGAGCAGTTCTTC
-	-	TRBV6-5	TRBJ2-7	CASSYSTGRGYEQYF	TGTGCCAGCAGTTACTCTACGGGTCGGGGCTACGAGCAGTACTTC
TRBD2	once	TRBV25-1	TRBJ2-5	CASSEYLAGVETQYF	TGTGCCAGCAGTGAATATTTAGCGGGGGTTGAGACCCAGTACTTC
TRBD1	-	TRBV5-6	TRBJ2-7	CASSPGQGPYEQYF	TGTGCCAGCAGCCCGGGACAGGGTCCCTACGAGCAGTACTTC
-	-	TRBV20-1	TRBJ1-1	CSASLGVDTEAFF	TGCAGTGCTAGTTTAGGGGTAGACACTGAAGCTTTCTTT
TRBD1	-	TRBV9	TRBJ1-5	CASSTTGDSNQPQHF	TGTGCCAGCAGCACGACAGGGGATAGCAATCAGCCCCAGCATTTT
-	-	TRBV6-6	TRBJ1-2	CASSYRGGPYGYTF	TGTGCCAGCAGTTACAGGGGGGGGCCCTATGGCTACACCTTC
TRBD1	-	TRBV9	TRBJ1-1	CASSAGQGLGAFF	TGTGCCAGCAGCGCAGGACAGGGTTTGGGGGCTTTCTTT
TRBD1	-	TRBV29-1	TRBJ1-1	CSVTGAAATTEAFF	TGCAGCGTAACAGGGGCCGCTGCCACGACTGAAGCTTTCTTT
-	-	TRBV4-1	TRBJ1-6	CASSQVGRLGNSPLHF	TGCGCCAGCAGCCAAGTGGGTCGGTTGGGCAATTCACCCCTCCACTTT
-	-	TRBV2	TRBJ2-3	CASMIRSITDTQYF	TGTGCCAGCATGATAAGGAGCATAACAGATACGCAGTATTTT